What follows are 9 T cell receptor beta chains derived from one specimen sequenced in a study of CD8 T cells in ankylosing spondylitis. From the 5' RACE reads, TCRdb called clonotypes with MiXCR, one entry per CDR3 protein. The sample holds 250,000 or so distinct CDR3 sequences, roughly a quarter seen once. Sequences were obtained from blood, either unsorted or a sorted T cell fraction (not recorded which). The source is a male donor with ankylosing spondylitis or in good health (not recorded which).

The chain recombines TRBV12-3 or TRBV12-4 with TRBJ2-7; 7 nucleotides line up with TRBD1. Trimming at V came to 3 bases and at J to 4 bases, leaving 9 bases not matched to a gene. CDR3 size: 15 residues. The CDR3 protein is CASSFGGGRGYEQYF. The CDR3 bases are TGTGCCAGCAGTTTCGGTGGAGGCAGGGGGTACGAGCAGTACTTC.

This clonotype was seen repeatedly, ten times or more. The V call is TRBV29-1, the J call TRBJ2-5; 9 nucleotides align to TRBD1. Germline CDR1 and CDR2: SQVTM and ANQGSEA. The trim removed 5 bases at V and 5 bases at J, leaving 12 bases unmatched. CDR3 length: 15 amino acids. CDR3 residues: CSVPVGTGQVETQYF. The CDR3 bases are TGCAGCGTTCCCGTGGGGACAGGGCAAGTGGAGACCCAGTACTTC. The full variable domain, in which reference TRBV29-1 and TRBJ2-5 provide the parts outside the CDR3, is SAVISQKPSRDICQRGTSLTIQCQVDSQVTMMFWYRQQPGQSLTLIATANQGSEATYESGFVIDKFPISRPNLTFSTLTVSNMSPEDSSIYLCSVPVGTGQVETQYFGPGTRLLVL.

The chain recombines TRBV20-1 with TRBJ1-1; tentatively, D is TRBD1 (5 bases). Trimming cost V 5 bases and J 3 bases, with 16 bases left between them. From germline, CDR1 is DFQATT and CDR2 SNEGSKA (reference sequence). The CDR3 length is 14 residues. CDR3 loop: CSASSGTDYTEAFF. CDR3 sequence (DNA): TGCAGTGCTTCGTCCGGGACGGATTACACTGAAGCTTTCTTT.

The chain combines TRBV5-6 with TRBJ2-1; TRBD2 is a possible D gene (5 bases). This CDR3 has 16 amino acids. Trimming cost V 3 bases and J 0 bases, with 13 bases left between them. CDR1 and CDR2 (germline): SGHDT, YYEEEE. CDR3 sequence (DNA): TGTGCCAGCAGCTGGTGGACTCTCCACTCCTACAATGAGCAGTTCTTC. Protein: CASSWWTLHSYNEQFF.

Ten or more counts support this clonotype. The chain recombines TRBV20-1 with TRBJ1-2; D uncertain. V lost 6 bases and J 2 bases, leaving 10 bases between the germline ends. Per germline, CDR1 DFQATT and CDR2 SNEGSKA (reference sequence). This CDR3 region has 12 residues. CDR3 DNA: TGCAGTGCCCAAGACCCCAACTATGGCTACACCTTC. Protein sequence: CSAQDPNYGYTF.

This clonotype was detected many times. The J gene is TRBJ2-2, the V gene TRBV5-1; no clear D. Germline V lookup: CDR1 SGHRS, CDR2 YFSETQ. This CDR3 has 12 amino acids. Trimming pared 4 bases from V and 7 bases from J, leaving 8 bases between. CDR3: CASSREGGELFF. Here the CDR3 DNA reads TGCGCCAGCAGCCGAGAAGGCGGGGAGCTGTTTTTT.

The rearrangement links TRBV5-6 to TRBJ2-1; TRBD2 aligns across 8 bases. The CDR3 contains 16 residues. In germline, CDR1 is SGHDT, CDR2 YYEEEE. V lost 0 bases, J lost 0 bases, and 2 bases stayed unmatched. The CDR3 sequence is CASSLAGGVSYNEQFF. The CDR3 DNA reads TGTGCCAGCAGCTTGGCCGGGGGGGTCTCCTACAATGAGCAGTTCTTC.

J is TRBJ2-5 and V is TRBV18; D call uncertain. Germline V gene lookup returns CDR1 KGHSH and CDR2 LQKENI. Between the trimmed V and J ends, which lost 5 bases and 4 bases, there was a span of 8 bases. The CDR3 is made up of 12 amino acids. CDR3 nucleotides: TGTGCCAGCTCAGACCGATTAGAGACCCAGTACTTC. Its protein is CASSDRLETQYF.

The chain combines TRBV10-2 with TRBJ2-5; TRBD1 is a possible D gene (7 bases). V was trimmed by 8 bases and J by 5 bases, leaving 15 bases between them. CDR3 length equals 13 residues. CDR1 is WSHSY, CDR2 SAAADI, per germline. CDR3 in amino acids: CASQAGGIETQYF. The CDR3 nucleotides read TGCGCCAGCCAAGCAGGGGGGATCGAGACCCAGTACTTC.